One and the same sample provided the 22 T cell receptor beta chains below, sequenced in a study of blood T cell repertoires in COVID-19. The table came from immunoSEQ multiplex PCR; TCRdb's copy has only in-frame clones and leaves some out. This table has some 150,000 clones, 80% appearing once. Sequencing was performed on peripheral blood. The origin of the receptors is a man aged 55-75 years with acute or convalescent COVID-19.

The V gene is TRBV7-2, the J gene TRBJ2-7; unclear D gene. CDR1 is SGHTA, CDR2 FQGNSA, per germline. CDR3 length equals 13 residues. Trimming shortened V by 2 bases and J by 4 bases, and 9 bases separated the two germline ends. The CDR3 DNA is TGTGCCAGCAGCTTATCCGCGTGGTACGAGCAGTACTTC. Translation gives CASSLSAWYEQYF.

This chain connects TRBV10-3 to TRBJ2-7, with D maybe TRBD2 (5 bases). Germline V gene lookup returns CDR1 ENHRY and CDR2 SYGVKD. There are 11 residues in the CDR3. V lost 10 bases to trimming and J lost 6 bases, with 13 bases between them. This CDR3 is CATRTAGEQYF. The CDR3 DNA is TGTGCCACAAGGACGGCGGGCGAGCAGTACTTC.

The chain has TRBV6-1 and TRBJ1-4, with 8 bases fitting TRBD1. J gave up 8 bases and V 3 bases, and 8 bases lay outside the gene matches. Germline V gives CDR1 MNHNS, CDR2 SASEGT. CDR3 length: 15 residues. The CDR3 is CASSDRQGYKEKLFF. DNA of the CDR3: TGTGCCAGCAGTGACCGACAGGGGTATAAGGAAAAACTGTTTTTT.

The chain employs TRBV19 and TRBJ1-2, with D possibly TRBD1 on 5 matching bases. The ends were cut back, 7 bases at V and 5 bases at J, with 17 bases in the middle. Germline CDR1 and CDR2: LNHDA and SQIVND (reference sequence). This CDR3 is 14 amino acids long. The CDR3 loop is CASTRVGLGYGYTF. CDR3 sequence (DNA): TGTGCCAGTACCAGGGTGGGGCTGGGGTATGGCTACACCTTC.

This clone showed up just a few times. The chain employs TRBV15 and TRBJ2-2; 9 nucleotides line up with TRBD1. V was clipped by 5 bases and J by 5 bases; unmatched bases: 6. CDR1 and CDR2 (germline): LNHNV, YYDKDF (reference sequence). CDR3 length: 15 amino acids. The CDR3 sequence is CATSLGTGTTGELFF. As DNA, the CDR3 is TGTGCCACCAGCCTGGGGACAGGGACTACCGGGGAGCTGTTTTTT.

This chain connects TRBV2 to TRBJ1-4, with 10 bases matching TRBD1. Germline CDR1 SNHLY, CDR2 FYNNEI. The CDR3 contains 14 residues. J lost 7 bases, V lost 1 base, and 0 bases had no gene match. CDR3 in amino acids: CASSEGQGAEKLFF. CDR3 coding DNA: TGTGCCAGCAGTGAAGGACAGGGGGCTGAAAAACTGTTTTTT. Supplemented by reference TRBV2 and TRBJ1-4, the full variable domain reads EPEVTQTPSHQVTQMGQEVILRCVPISNHLYFYWYRQILGQKVEFLVSFYNNEISEKSEIFDDQFSVERPDGSNFTLKIRSTKLEDSAMYFCASSEGQGAEKLFFGSGTQLSVL.

The chain links TRBV6-1 to TRBJ1-5; a possible D gene is TRBD1 (5 bases). Trimming pared 0 bases from V and 0 bases from J, leaving 15 bases between. Germline-derived CDR1 and CDR2 are MNHNS and SASEGT. The CDR3 totals 18 residues. The CDR3 DNA is TGTGCCAGCAGTGAAGCGCTTCCTGACAGTTATAGCAATCAGCCCCAGCATTTT. Translating gives CASSEALPDSYSNQPQHF.

V gene TRBV28 combines with J gene TRBJ1-1; the D is unclear. CDR3 size: 14 residues. Germline lookup yields CDR1 MDHEN and CDR2 SYDVKM. Between the trimmed V and J ends, which lost 7 bases and 3 bases, there was a span of 15 bases. The CDR3 sequence: CASIRTSGDTEAFF. The CDR3 coding sequence is TGTGCCAGCATCCGGACCTCCGGGGACACTGAAGCTTTCTTT.

The chain links TRBV30 to TRBJ2-7; D might be TRBD2 (5 bases). Per germline, CDR1 GTSNPN and CDR2 SVGIG (reference sequence). The CDR3 runs 13 residues. V lost 0 bases and J lost 2, with 8 bases in between. CDR3 bases: TGTGCCTGGAGTGTACCGGGGACCTACGAGCAGTACTTC. This translates into CAWSVPGTYEQYF.

As for this clone: The same CDR3 also results from other DNA sequences found in this sample. V gene TRBV7-2 combines with J gene TRBJ1-3, with a tentative D call TRBD1 (5 bases). V shed 4 bases and J shed 0 bases, with 10 bases lying between them. CDR1 and CDR2 (germline): SGHTA, FQGNSA. CDR3 length: 15 residues. The CDR3 protein is CASSSQGLSGNTIYF. DNA for the CDR3: TGTGCCAGCAGCTCGCAGGGCCTCTCTGGAAACACCATATATTTT. Variable domain in full (rest from reference TRBV7-2 and TRBJ1-3): GAGVSQSPSNKVTEKGKDVELRCDPISGHTALYWYRQSLGQGLEFLIYFQGNSAPDKSGLPSDRFSAERTGGSVSTLTIQRTQQEDSAVYLCASSSQGLSGNTIYFGEGSWLTVV.

V and J are TRBV27 and TRBJ1-4; 7 bases line up with TRBD1. Looked up from germline, CDR1 is MNHEY and CDR2 is SMNVEV (reference sequence). V was clipped by 4 bases and J by 3 bases; unmatched bases: 5. The CDR3 is 15 amino acids. CDR3 sequence reads: CASSSGGQPNEKLFF. In nucleotides, the CDR3 is TGTGCCAGCAGTTCAGGGGGACAGCCTAATGAAAAACTGTTTTTT.

The V call is TRBV5-5, the J call TRBJ1-2, with 7 bases matching TRBD1. This CDR3 has 13 residues. V shed 4 bases and J 8 bases; nucleotides not matched to a gene: 8. Germline V lookup: CDR1 SGHKS, CDR2 YYEKEE (reference sequence). The CDR3: CASSLRGTGGYTF. CDR3 coding DNA: TGTGCCAGCAGCCTCAGGGGGACCGGGGGCTACACCTTC.

The rearrangement links TRBV28 to TRBJ1-4; a weak D match, TRBD1 (6 bases). The CDR3 length is 15 residues. V was pared by 5 bases and J by 3 bases, with 13 bases between. CDR1 MDHEN and CDR2 SYDVKM come from the germline V gene. This CDR3 is CASSPTGLANEKLFF. The CDR3 bases are TGTGCCAGCAGTCCCACAGGGTTAGCTAATGAAAAACTGTTTTTT.

The V and J genes are TRBV19 and TRBJ1-2; TRBD1 agrees at 9 bases. J gave up 4 bases and V 3 bases, and 12 bases lay outside the gene matches. Germline V CDR1 and CDR2: LNHDA, SQIVND (reference sequence). The CDR3 covers 17 residues. The CDR3 is CASSMAGTGTVFYGYTF. CDR3 bases: TGTGCCAGTAGTATGGCCGGGACAGGGACCGTTTTCTATGGCTACACCTTC.

The chain recombines TRBV10-1 with TRBJ2-3, with D perhaps TRBD2 (5 bases). The CDR3 is made up of 15 amino acids. Germline CDR1 is WNHNN and CDR2 is SYGVQD (reference sequence). V was shortened by 8 bases and J by 6 bases, with 21 bases between the two germline ends. The CDR3, as DNA: TGCGCCAGCGACCTAGTACACCTAGCCCAGGATACGCAGTATTTT. This gives the protein CASDLVHLAQDTQYF.

The chain uses TRBV7-2 and TRBJ1-2; perhaps TRBD1 as D (6 bases). With 0 bases removed from V and 4 bases from J, the gap between germline ends came to 12 bases. The CDR3 has 15 amino acids. Germline V gene sequence: CDR1 SGHTA, CDR2 FQGNSA. The CDR3 coding sequence is TGTGCCAGCAGCTTAGCTGAGACAGGACTCTATGGCTACACCTTC. This gives the protein CASSLAETGLYGYTF.

This clone was picked up a small number of times. V is TRBV2 and J is TRBJ1-6, with D tentatively TRBD1 (6 bases). Looked up from germline, CDR1 is SNHLY and CDR2 is FYNNEI. The CDR3 loop spans 14 amino acids. The V and J ends lost 2 bases and 7 bases respectively, with 9 bases between them. The CDR3 loop is CASSEQGSNSPLHF. The CDR3 region has the DNA TGTGCCAGCAGTGAACAGGGGTCGAATTCACCCCTCCACTTT.

This clone was picked up one time. The gene calls are TRBV19 and TRBJ2-1, with D possibly TRBD2 on 5 matching bases. CDR3 size: 14 residues. Germline CDR1 is LNHDA and CDR2 is SQIVND (reference sequence). The germline V and J ends were trimmed by 5 bases and 7 bases, with 15 bases remaining between them. The CDR3, as DNA: TGTGCCAGTAGTGCGCTTAACTGGGAGAATGAGCAGTTCTTC. Translating it yields CASSALNWENEQFF.

This sequence joins TRBV2 and TRBJ2-5; 8 nucleotides match TRBD1. The CDR3 covers 13 residues. Trimming took 8 bases from V and 7 from J; bases not matched to a gene: 9. CDR1 SNHLY and CDR2 FYNNEI come from the germline V gene. The CDR3 region is CASVTDRGGTQYF. As DNA, the CDR3 is TGTGCCAGCGTAACCGACAGGGGTGGGACCCAGTACTTC.

The chain couples TRBV3-1 (or the pseudogene TRBV3-2) to TRBJ2-2; D perhaps matches TRBD2 (6 bases). Germline lookup yields CDR1 LGHDT and CDR2 YNNKEL (reference sequence). This CDR3 has 16 residues. V dropped 0 bases and J dropped 7 bases, with 15 bases sitting between them. CDR3 sequence reads: CASSQEFRRGGGELFF. The CDR3 nucleotides are TGTGCCAGCAGCCAAGAGTTCCGACGGGGAGGCGGGGAGCTGTTTTTT.

This clone occurred once. The V and J genes are TRBV7-2 and TRBJ1-2; D might be TRBD1 (6 bases). Looked up from germline, CDR1 is SGHTA and CDR2 is FQGNSA. With 5 bases removed from V and 4 bases from J, the gap between germline ends came to 23 bases. The CDR3 runs to 17 residues. The CDR3 protein is CASSQSGGVGPLYGYTF. In DNA, the CDR3 is TGTGCCAGCAGCCAGTCGGGGGGCGTGGGGCCTCTCTATGGCTACACCTTC.

The chain links TRBV7-2 to TRBJ2-7; 8 bases fit TRBD1. The CDR3 contains 14 residues. V lost 5 bases, J lost 6 bases, and 9 bases stayed unmatched. Per germline, CDR1 SGHTA and CDR2 FQGNSA. CDR3 nucleotide sequence: TGTGCCAGCAGCATTGGACAGGGACGAAGCGAGCAGTACTTC. This translates into CASSIGQGRSEQYF.